The 16 T cell receptor beta chains below were found in one sample sequenced in a study of circulating tumor DNA in untreated peripheral T-cell lymphoma. Produced via immunoSEQ multiplex PCR; TCRdb's table is partial and in-frame only. Here the sample spans some 2,400 clones, 55% to 75% being singletons. Source material: tumor tissue. The receptors derive from a human donor with peripheral T-cell lymphoma.

The V call is TRBV19, the J call TRBJ2-1; TRBD1 matches 9 bases. The CDR3 length is 15 residues. Germline V lookup: CDR1 LNHDA, CDR2 SQIVND (reference sequence). After removal of 3 bases from V and 6 bases from J, the junction contained 6 bases not matched to a gene. CDR3 residues: CASSIRDRAANEQFF. CDR3 DNA sequence: TGTGCCAGTAGTATCCGGGACAGGGCTGCCAATGAGCAGTTCTTC.

The rearrangement links TRBV18 to TRBJ1-2; 10 bases fit TRBD1. Germline CDR1 KGHSH, CDR2 LQKENI. The length of the CDR3 is 17 residues. Losses at the gene ends were 6 bases for V and 0 bases for J; bases not matched to a gene: 10. CDR3 DNA sequence: TGTGCCAGCTCGATTAGGGACAGGGGCCTGACTAACTATGGCTACACCTTC. Encoded protein: CASSIRDRGLTNYGYTF.

V usage is TRBV14 and J usage is TRBJ2-1; possible D gene TRBD2, 6 bases. Germline lookup yields CDR1 SGHDN and CDR2 FVKESK. Deletions cut 0 bases from V and 8 bases from J, with 11 bases between. This CDR3 is built from 14 residues. The CDR3 nucleotides read TGTGCCAGCAGCCAAGATTTAACTAGCTATGAGCAGTTCTTC. Amino acid sequence: CASSQDLTSYEQFF.

The V and J genes are TRBV19 and TRBJ1-1; D is uncertain. Trimming shortened V by 6 bases and J by 0 bases, and 8 bases separated the two germline ends. The CDR3 length is 13 residues. The germline gives CDR1 LNHDA, CDR2 SQIVND (reference sequence). CDR3 region: CASSRLLNTEAFF. CDR3 nucleotides: TGTGCCAGTAGCAGACTCCTGAACACTGAAGCTTTCTTT.

V is TRBV18 and J is TRBJ1-6, with D unresolved. The germline gives CDR1 KGHSH, CDR2 LQKENI. Trimming took off 3 bases at V and 5 bases at J, with 8 bases between the two ends. CDR3 length equals 14 residues. This CDR3 reads CASSPSGNNSPLHF. The CDR3 nucleotides are TGTGCCAGCTCACCGTCTGGCAATAATTCACCCCTCCACTTT.

The chain recombines TRBV10-2 with TRBJ2-3; 10 bases align to TRBD1. The V segment lost 2 bases and the J segment 4 bases; nucleotides outside the gene matches: 15. Per the germline V gene, CDR1 is WSHSY and CDR2 is SAAADI. CDR3 length: 19 residues. The CDR3 here is CASSEDWVLGQGFPDTQYF. The DNA of the CDR3 is TGCGCCAGCAGTGAGGATTGGGTTCTGGGACAGGGGTTCCCAGATACGCAGTATTTT.

This chain links TRBV12-5 with TRBJ1-5; D gene uncertain. Trimming removed 2 bases from V and 7 bases from J, with 9 bases in between. This CDR3 is built from 13 residues. CDR1 and CDR2 (germline): LGHNT, FRNRAP. The CDR3 DNA reads as TGTGCTAGTGGTTTGCCCGGTCCACAGCCCCAGCATTTT. This sequence encodes CASGLPGPQPQHF.

The genes are TRBV6-8 and TRBJ1-5; 10 nucleotides match TRBD1. The CDR3 is 16 amino acids. CDR1 MNHGY and CDR2 SAAAGT come from the germline V gene. V was clipped by 10 bases and J by 4 bases; unmatched bases: 13. CDR3 DNA sequence: TGTGCCACCGCAAAAATCGGACAGGGGGGAAATCAGCCCCAGCATTTT. Residues: CATAKIGQGGNQPQHF.

The chain recombines TRBV15 with TRBJ1-4, with D perhaps matching TRBD1 (6 bases). The CDR3 spans 17 residues. Trimming pared 2 bases from V and 0 bases from J, leaving 13 bases between. Per germline, CDR1 LNHNV and CDR2 YYDKDF (reference sequence). The CDR3 reads CATSRYRTDATNEKLFF. The CDR3 DNA is TGTGCCACCAGCAGATACCGGACAGACGCAACTAATGAAAAACTGTTTTTT.

The chain recombines TRBV11-3 with TRBJ1-4; D is ambiguous. Trimming stripped 1 base from V and 2 bases from J, with 11 bases between. There are 16 residues in the CDR3. Germline V gene lookup returns CDR1 SGHNT and CDR2 YENEEA. In DNA form, the CDR3 reads TGTGCCAGCAGCTTAGGTTCTTACCGCACTAATGAAAAACTGTTTTTT. Its protein product is CASSLGSYRTNEKLFF. The whole variable domain, remainder taken from reference TRBV11-3 and TRBJ1-4, is EAGVVQSPRYKIIEKKQPVAFWCNPISGHNTLYWYLQNLGQGPELLIRYENEEAVDDSQLPKDRFSAERLKGVDSTLKIQPAELGDSAVYLCASSLGSYRTNEKLFFGSGTQLSVL.

This clone was found a few times. This rearrangement joins TRBV19 to TRBJ2-7, with 11 bases that match TRBD2. The CDR3 runs 14 residues. Germline CDR1 is LNHDA and CDR2 is SQIVND (reference sequence). J gave up 6 bases and V 6 bases, and 7 bases lay outside the gene matches. Here the CDR3 reads CASSPTSGSSEQYV. As DNA, the CDR3 is TGTGCCAGTAGCCCCACTAGCGGGAGTAGCGAGCAGTACGTC.

This clone was observed a few times. V and J are TRBV30 and TRBJ2-5, with TRBD1 matching 11 bases. Germline V gene lookup returns CDR1 GTSNPN and CDR2 SVGIG (reference sequence). The V and J ends lost 5 bases and 3 bases, in that order; junction bases with no gene match: 5. The CDR3 runs to 14 residues. The CDR3 here is CAWGTGGEEETQYF. CDR3 coding DNA: TGTGCCTGGGGGACAGGGGGAGAGGAAGAGACCCAGTACTTC.

Notes on this clone: Relative to the germline gene, one junction end is altered; a read error may explain this. The chain has TRBV14 and TRBJ2-2; D possibly corresponds to TRBD1 (6 bases). Germline V gene sequence: CDR1 SGHDN, CDR2 FVKESK. This CDR3 has 14 amino acids. CDR3 amino acids: CASSRQGNTRELFF. The CDR3 coding sequence is TGTGCCAGCAGCCGGCAGGGGAACACCAGGGAGCTGTTTTTT.

This clone was counted only a few times. The V call is TRBV6-8, the J call TRBJ2-1; D is unclear. The V gene's germline CDR1 is MNHGY and CDR2 SAAAGT. The CDR3 sequence is 12 residues long. Trimming cost V 4 bases and J 6 bases, with 7 bases left between them. The CDR3 DNA reads TGTGCCAGCAGTTGGAACCTCAATGAGCAGTTCTTC. Its protein is CASSWNLNEQFF.

This sequence joins TRBV9 and TRBJ2-7, with a weak D call TRBD2 (6 bases). Looked up from germline, CDR1 is SGDLS and CDR2 is YYNGEE. There are 12 residues in the CDR3. V lost 9 bases and J 2 bases, leaving 12 bases between the germline ends. In DNA form, the CDR3 reads TGTGCCAACGGGCGCGGGACCTACGAGCAGTACTTC. Its protein product is CANGRGTYEQYF. Combining the CDR3 with reference TRBV9 and TRBJ2-7 gives the whole variable domain DSGVTQTPKHLITATGQRVTLRCSPRSGDLSVYWYQQSLDQGLQFLIQYYNGEERAKGNILERFSAQQFPDLHSELNLSSLELGDSALYFCANGRGTYEQYFGPGTRLTVT.

V and J are TRBV18 and TRBJ1-1, with 7 bases lining up with TRBD1. V shed 3 bases, J shed 7 bases, and the junction held 5 bases outside the gene matches. The V gene's germline CDR1 is KGHSH and CDR2 LQKENI. The CDR3 is 13 amino acids. The CDR3 is CASSPTGAFEAFF. The CDR3, as DNA: TGTGCCAGCTCACCTACAGGGGCCTTTGAAGCTTTCTTT.